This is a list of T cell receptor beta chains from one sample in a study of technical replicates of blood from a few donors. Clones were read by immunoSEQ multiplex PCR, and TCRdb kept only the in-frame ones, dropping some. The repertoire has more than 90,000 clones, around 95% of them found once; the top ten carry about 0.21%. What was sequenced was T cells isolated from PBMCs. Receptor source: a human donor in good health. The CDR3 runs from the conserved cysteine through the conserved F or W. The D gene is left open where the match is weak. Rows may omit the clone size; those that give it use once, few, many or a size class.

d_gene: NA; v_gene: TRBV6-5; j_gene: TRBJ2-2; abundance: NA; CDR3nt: TGTGCCAGCAGTTATCCTAGGACTGGCGACACCGGGGAGCTGTTTTTT; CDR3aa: CASSYPRTGDTGELFF
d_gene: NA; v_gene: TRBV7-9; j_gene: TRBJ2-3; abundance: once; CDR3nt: TGTGCCAGCAGCTGGCTTGAGGGAACGCAGTATTTT; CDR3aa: CASSWLEGTQYF
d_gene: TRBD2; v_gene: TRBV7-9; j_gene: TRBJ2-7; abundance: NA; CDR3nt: TGTGCCAGCAGCTCCACTAGCGGTAATACCTACGAGCAGTACTTC; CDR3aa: CASSSTSGNTYEQYF
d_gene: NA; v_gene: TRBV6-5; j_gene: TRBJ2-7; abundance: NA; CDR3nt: TGTGCCAGCATCAATAGAGGTTTCTTC; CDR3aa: CASINRGFF
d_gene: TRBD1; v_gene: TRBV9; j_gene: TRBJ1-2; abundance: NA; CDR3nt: TGTGCCAGCAGCCCTGAGACAGGGGGAGGGTATGGCTACACCTTC; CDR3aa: CASSPETGGGYGYTF
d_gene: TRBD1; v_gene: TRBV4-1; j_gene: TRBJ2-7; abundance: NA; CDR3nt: TGCGCCAGCAGCCACCCGGGACAGGCCTACGAGCAGTACTTC; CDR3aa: CASSHPGQAYEQYF
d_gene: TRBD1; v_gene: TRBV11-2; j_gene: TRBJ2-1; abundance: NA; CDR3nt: TGTGCCAGCAGCTACCCAGGACAGGGCAGTAATGAGCAGTTCTTC; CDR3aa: CASSYPGQGSNEQFF
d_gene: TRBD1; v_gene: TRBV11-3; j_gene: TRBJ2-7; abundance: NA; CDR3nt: TGTGCCAGCCAGCCCGAAGACAGGGGGGAGCAGTACTTC; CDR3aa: CASQPEDRGEQYF
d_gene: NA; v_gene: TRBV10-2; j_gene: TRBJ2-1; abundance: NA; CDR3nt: TGCGCCAGCAGTGAGCCGGCTAGAAAGGCTACAAATGAGCAGTTCTTC; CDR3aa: CASSEPARKATNEQFF
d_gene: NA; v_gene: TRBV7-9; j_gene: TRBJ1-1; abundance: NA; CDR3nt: TGTGCCAGCAGCCCGCCGGAGGGGAGGGACACTGAAGCTTTCTTT; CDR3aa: CASSPPEGRDTEAFF
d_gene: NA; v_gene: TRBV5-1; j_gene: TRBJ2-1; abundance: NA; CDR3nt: TGCGCCAGCAGCCCAGGGGGGAGGCCCGACCTCAATGAGCAGTTCTTC; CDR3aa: CASSPGGRPDLNEQFF
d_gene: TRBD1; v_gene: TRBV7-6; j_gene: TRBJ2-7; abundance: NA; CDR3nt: TGTGCCAGCAGCGAGCCGGGACAGGGGGCCGAGCAGTACTTC; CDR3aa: CASSEPGQGAEQYF
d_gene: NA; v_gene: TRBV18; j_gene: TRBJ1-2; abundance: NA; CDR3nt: TGTGCCAGCTCACCAAGCCAGGTCCTCCCCCCGTTGGGCTACACCTTC; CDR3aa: CASSPSQVLPPLGYTF
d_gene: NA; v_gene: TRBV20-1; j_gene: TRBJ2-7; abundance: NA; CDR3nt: TGCAGTGCTGGAACCCGGGACGAGCAGTACTTC; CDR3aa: CSAGTRDEQYF
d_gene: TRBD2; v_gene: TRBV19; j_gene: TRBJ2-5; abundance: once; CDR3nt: TGTGCCAGTAGTTCACTAGCGGGAGTTCTAGAGACCCAGTACTTC; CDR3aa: CASSSLAGVLETQYF
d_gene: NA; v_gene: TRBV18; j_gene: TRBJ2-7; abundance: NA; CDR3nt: TGTGCCAGCTCACTTCAGGGTGGGTACGAGCAGTACTTC; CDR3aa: CASSLQGGYEQYF
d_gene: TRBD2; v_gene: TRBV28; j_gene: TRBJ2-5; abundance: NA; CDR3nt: TGTGCCAGCAGGGTGGGAGGGCGAGGAGAGACCCAGTACTTC; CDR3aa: CASRVGGRGETQYF
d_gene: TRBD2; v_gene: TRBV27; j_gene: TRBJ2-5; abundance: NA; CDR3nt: TGTGCCAGCAGTCCATTAGGACTAGCGGGAGGGCCTTCCGGCCAGGAGACCCAGTACTTC; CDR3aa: CASSPLGLAGGPSGQETQYF
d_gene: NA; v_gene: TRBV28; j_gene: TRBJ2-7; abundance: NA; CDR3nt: TGTGCCAGCAGTGCTCGGGGAGGTGGCGCCTACGAGCAGTACTTC; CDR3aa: CASSARGGGAYEQYF
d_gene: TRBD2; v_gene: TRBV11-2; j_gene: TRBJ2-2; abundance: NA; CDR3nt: TGTGCCAGCAGCTTAGAACTAGCGGCCGGGGAGCTGTTTTTT; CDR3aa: CASSLELAAGELFF
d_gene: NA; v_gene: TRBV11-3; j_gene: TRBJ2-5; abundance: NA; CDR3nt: TGTGCCAGCAGCCACAGGGTCCGAGAGACCCAGTACTTC; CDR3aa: CASSHRVRETQYF
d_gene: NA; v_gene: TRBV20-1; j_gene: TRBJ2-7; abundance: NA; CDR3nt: TGCAGTGCGGGGGACAACTACGAGCAGTACTTC; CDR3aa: CSAGDNYEQYF